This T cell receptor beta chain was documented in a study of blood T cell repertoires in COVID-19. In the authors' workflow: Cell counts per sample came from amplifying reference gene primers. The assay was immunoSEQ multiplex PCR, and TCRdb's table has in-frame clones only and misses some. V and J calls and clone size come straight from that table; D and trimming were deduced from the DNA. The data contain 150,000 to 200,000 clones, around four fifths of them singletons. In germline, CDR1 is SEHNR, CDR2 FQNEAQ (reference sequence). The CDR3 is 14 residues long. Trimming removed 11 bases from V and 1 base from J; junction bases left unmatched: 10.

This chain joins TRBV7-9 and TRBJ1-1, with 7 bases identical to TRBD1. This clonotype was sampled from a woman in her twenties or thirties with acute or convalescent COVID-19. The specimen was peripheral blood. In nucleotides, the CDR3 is TGTGCCGCTGGAGGGGGCGGTCGGAACACTGAAGCTTTCTTT. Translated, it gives CAAGGGGRNTEAFF.